These 3 T cell receptor beta chains were sequenced from one sample in a study of T cells after yellow fever vaccination. From the 5' RACE reads, TCRdb called clonotypes with MiXCR, one entry per CDR3 protein. The sample lists hundreds of thousands of distinct CDR3 sequences; roughly 11% were seen once. This specimen consisted of PBMCs, obtained on the day of the first yellow fever vaccination. These receptors were obtained from a man aged 18 to 29 who received the YFV17D yellow fever vaccine.

Only a few counts were recorded for this clonotype. The chain combines TRBV7-2 with TRBJ2-7; D is undetermined. Per germline, CDR1 SGHTA and CDR2 FQGNSA. Trimming left V 1 base short and J 0 bases short, with 10 bases between. The CDR3 consists of 15 residues. This CDR3 is CASSLVGKSSYEQYV. The CDR3 bases are TGTGCCAGCAGCTTAGTTGGCAAGAGCTCCTACGAGCAGTACGTC.

This clonotype has just a few counts. The genes are TRBV12-3 or TRBV12-4 and TRBJ2-7, with TRBD1 identical over 9 bases. The junction had 4 bases not matched to a gene; V was cut back by 1 base and J by 3 bases. The length of the CDR3 is 15 residues. CDR3 region: CASSLVGQGFYEQYF. In DNA form, the CDR3 reads TGTGCCAGCAGTTTAGTGGGACAGGGCTTCTACGAGCAGTACTTC.

This clonotype occurred many times. This chain connects TRBV19 to TRBJ1-1; perhaps TRBD1 as D (5 bases). This CDR3 is 13 amino acids long. Trimming pared 7 bases from V and 2 bases from J, leaving 11 bases between. Germline V gene sequence: CDR1 LNHDA, CDR2 SQIVND (reference sequence). The CDR3 protein is CASTDTINTEAFF. The CDR3, as DNA: TGTGCCAGTACGGACACCATTAACACTGAAGCTTTCTTT.